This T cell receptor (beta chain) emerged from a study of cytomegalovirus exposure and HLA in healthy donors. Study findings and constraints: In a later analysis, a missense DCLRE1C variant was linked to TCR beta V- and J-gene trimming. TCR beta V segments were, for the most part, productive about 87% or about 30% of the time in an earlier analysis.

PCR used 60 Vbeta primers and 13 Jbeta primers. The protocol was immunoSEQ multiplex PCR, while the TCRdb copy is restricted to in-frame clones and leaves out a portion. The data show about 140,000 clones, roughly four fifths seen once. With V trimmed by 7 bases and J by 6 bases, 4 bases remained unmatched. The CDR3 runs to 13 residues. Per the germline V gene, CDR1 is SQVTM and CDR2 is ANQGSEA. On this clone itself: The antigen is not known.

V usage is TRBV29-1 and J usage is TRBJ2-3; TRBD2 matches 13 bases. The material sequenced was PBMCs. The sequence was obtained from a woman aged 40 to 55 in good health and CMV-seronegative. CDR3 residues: CSAWTSGSDTQYF. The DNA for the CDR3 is TGCAGCGCGTGGACTAGCGGGAGCGATACGCAGTATTTT.